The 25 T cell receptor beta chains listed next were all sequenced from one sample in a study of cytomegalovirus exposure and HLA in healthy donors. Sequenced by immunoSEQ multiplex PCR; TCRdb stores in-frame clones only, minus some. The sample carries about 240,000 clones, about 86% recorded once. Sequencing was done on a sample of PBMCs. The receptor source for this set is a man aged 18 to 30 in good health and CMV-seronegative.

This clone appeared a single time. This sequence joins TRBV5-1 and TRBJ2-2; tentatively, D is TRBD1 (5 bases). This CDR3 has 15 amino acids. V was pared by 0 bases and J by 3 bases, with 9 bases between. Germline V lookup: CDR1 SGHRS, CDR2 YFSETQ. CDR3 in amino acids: CASSLDTGYTGELFF. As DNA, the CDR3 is TGCGCCAGCAGCTTGGATACAGGATACACCGGGGAGCTGTTTTTT.

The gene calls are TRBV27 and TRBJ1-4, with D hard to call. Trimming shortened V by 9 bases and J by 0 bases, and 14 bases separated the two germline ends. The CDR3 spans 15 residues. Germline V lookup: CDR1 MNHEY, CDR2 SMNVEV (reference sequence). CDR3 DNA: TGTGCCAGGGGGTCGGGATCTTCAACTAATGAAAAACTGTTTTTT. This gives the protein CARGSGSSTNEKLFF.

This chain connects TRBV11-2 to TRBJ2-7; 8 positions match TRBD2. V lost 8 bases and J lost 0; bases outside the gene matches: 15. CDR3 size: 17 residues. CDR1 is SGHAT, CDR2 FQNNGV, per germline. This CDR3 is CASYATKPRGGSYEQYF. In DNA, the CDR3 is TGTGCCAGCTATGCCACCAAACCACGGGGGGGCTCCTACGAGCAGTACTTC.

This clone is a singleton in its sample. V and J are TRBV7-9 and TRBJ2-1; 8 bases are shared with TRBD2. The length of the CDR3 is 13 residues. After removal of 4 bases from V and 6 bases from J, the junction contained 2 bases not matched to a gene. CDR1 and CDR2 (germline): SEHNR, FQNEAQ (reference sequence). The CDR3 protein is CASSSSGFNEQFF. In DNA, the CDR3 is TGTGCCAGCAGCTCTAGCGGGTTCAATGAGCAGTTCTTC.

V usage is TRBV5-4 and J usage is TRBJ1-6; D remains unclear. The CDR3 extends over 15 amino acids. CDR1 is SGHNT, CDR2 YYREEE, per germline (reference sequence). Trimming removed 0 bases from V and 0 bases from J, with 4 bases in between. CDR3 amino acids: CASSLDSSYNSPLHF. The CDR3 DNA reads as TGTGCCAGCAGCTTGGACAGCTCCTATAATTCACCCCTCCACTTT.

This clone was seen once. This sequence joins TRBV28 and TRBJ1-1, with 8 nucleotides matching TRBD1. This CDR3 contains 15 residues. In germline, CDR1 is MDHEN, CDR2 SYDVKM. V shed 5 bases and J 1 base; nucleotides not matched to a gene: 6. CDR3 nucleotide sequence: TGTGCCAGCAGTCCTTTACAGGGGGAGAACACTGAAGCTTTCTTT. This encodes CASSPLQGENTEAFF.

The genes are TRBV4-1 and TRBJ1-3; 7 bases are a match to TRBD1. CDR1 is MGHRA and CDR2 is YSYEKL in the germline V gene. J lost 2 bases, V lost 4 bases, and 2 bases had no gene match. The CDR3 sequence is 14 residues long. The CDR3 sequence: CASSLGTAGNTIYF. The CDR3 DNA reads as TGCGCCAGCAGCCTCGGGACAGCTGGAAACACCATATATTTT.

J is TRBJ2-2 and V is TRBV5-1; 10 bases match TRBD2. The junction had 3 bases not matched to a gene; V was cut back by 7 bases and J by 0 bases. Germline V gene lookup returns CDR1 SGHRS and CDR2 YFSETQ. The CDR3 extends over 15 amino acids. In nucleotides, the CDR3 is TGCGCCAGCCAAACTAGCGGGACGAACACCGGGGAGCTGTTTTTT. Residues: CASQTSGTNTGELFF.

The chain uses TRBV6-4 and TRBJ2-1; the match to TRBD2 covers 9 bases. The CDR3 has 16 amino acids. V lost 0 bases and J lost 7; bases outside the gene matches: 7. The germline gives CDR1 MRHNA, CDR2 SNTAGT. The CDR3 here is CASSDSRLADSNEQFF. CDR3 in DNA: TGTGCCAGCAGTGACTCGAGACTAGCGGACAGTAATGAGCAGTTCTTC.

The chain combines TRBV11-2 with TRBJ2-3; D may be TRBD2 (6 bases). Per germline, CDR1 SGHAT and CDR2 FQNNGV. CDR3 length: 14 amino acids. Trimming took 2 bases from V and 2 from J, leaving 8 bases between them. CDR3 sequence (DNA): TGTGCCAGCAGCTTATGGGGGGTCACAGATACGCAGTATTTT. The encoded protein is CASSLWGVTDTQYF. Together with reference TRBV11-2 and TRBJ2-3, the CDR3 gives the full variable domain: EAGVAQSPRYKIIEKRQSVAFWCNPISGHATLYWYQQILGQGPKLLIQFQNNGVVDDSQLPKDRFSAERLKGVDSTLKIQPAKLEDSAVYLCASSLWGVTDTQYFGPGTRLTVL.

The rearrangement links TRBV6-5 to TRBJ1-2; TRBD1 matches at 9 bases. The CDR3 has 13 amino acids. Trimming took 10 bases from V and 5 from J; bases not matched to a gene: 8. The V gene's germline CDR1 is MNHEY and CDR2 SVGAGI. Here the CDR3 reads CATYLQGAYGYTF. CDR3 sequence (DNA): TGTGCCACATATCTACAGGGGGCTTATGGCTACACCTTC.

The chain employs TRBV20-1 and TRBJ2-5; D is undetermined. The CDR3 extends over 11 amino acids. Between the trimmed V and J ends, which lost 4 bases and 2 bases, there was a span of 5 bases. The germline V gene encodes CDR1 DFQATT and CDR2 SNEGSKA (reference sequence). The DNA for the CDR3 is TGCAGTGCTAACAGTCAAGAGACCCAGTACTTC. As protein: CSANSQETQYF.

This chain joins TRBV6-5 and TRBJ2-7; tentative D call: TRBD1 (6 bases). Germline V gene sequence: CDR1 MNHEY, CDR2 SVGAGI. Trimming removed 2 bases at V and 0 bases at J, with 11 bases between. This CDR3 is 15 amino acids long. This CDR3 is CASSYKLGASYEQYF. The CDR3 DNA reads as TGTGCCAGCAGTTACAAGTTGGGGGCCTCCTACGAGCAGTACTTC.

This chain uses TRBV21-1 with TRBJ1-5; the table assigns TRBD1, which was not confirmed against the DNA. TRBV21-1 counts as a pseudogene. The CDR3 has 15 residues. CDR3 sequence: CASSKGDSFNQPQHF. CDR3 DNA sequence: TGTGCCAGCAGCAAAGGGGACAGCTTCAATCAGCCCCAGCATTTT.

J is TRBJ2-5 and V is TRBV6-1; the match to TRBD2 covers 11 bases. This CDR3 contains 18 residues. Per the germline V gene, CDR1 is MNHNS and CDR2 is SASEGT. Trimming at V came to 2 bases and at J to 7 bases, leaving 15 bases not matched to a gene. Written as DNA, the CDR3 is TGTGCCAGCAGTGAAATTATTAGCGGGGGGGCTATTCGAGGGACCCAGTACTTC. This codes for CASSEIISGGAIRGTQYF.

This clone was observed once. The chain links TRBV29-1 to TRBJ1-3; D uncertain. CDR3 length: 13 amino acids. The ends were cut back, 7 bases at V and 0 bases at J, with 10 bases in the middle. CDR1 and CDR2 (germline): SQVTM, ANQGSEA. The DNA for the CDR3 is TGCAGCGCCCGAGATTTCTCTGGAAACACCATATATTTT. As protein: CSARDFSGNTIYF.

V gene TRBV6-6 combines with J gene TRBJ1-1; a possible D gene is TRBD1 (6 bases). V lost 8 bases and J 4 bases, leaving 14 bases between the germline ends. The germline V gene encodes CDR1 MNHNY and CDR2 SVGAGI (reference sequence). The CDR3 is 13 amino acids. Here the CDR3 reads CASFGSGVTEAFF. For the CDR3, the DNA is TGTGCCAGCTTCGGCTCAGGGGTCACTGAAGCTTTCTTT.

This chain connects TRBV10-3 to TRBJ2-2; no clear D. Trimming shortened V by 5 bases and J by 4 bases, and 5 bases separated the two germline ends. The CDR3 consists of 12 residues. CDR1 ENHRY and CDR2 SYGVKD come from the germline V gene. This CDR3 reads CAISLSTGELFF. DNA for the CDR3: TGTGCCATCAGTCTTTCCACCGGGGAGCTGTTTTTT.

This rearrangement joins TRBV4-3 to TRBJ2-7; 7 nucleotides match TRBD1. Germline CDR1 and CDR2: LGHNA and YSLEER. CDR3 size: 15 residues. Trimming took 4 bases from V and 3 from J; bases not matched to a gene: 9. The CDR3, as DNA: TGCGCCAGCAGCCTAGATGAGGGGGCTTACTACGAGCAGTACTTC. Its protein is CASSLDEGAYYEQYF.

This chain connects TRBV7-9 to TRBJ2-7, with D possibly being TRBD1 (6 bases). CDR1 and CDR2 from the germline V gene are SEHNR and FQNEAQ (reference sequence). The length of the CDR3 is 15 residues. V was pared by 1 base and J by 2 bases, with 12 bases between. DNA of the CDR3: TGTGCCAGCAGCTTAGACAGGGTCTCCCCCTACGAGCAGTACTTC. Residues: CASSLDRVSPYEQYF. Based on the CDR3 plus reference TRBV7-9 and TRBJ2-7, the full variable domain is DTGVSQNPRHKITKRGQNVTFRCDPISEHNRLYWYRQTLGQGPEFLTYFQNEAQLEKSRLLSDRFSAERPKGSFSTLEIQRTEQGDSAMYLCASSLDRVSPYEQYFGPGTRLTVT.

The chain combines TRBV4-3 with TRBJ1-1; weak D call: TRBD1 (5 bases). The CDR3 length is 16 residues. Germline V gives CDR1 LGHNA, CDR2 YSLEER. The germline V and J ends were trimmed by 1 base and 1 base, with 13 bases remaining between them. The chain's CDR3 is CASSQGSAGGNTEAFF. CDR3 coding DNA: TGCGCCAGCAGCCAAGGGTCGGCGGGGGGGAACACTGAAGCTTTCTTT.

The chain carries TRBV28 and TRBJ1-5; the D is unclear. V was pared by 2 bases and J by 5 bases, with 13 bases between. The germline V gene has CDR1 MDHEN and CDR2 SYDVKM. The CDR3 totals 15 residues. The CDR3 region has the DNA TGTGCCAGCAGTTTAAGGAGCTTCTACGATCAGCCCCAGCATTTT. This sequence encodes CASSLRSFYDQPQHF.

CDR3 region: CASRWTGTVSDTQYF. DNA for the CDR3: TGTGCCAGCAGGTGGACCGGGACAGTGTCAGATACGCAGTATTTT. This chain uses TRBV7-9 with TRBJ2-3, with 7 positions matching TRBD1. CDR1 is SEHNR, CDR2 FQNEAQ, per germline (reference sequence). V dropped 6 bases and J dropped 4; count of bases not matched to a gene: 10. This CDR3 comprises 15 residues.

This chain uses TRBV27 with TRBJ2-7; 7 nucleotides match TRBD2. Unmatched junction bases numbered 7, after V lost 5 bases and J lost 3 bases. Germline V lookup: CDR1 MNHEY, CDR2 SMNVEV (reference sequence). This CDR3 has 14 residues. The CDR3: CASSGGGAVYEQYF. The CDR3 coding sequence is TGTGCCAGCAGTGGGGGGGGAGCTGTCTACGAGCAGTACTTC.

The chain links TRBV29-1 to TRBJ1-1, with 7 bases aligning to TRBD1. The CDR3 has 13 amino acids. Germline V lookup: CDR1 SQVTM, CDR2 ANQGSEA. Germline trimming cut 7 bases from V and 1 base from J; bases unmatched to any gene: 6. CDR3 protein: CSALDRSNTEAFF. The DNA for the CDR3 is TGCAGCGCCTTGGACAGGTCGAACACTGAAGCTTTCTTT. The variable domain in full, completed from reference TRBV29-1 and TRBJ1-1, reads SAVISQKPSRDICQRGTSLTIQCQVDSQVTMMFWYRQQPGQSLTLIATANQGSEATYESGFVIDKFPISRPNLTFSTLTVSNMSPEDSSIYLCSALDRSNTEAFFGQGTRLTVV.